The 8 T cell receptor beta chains presented below share a single source sample, sequenced in a study of blood T cells in healthy people across ages. Then a second PCR, running about 6 to 11 cycles, was carried out with a sample-barcoded 5' primer and a J-beta primer mix. TCRdb reanalysed the 5' RACE reads using MiXCR and keeps one entry per CDR3 protein. The sample gives about 1,500,000 distinct CDR3 sequences, 28% of which show up once; roughly 8% is in the top ten. The sequenced material came from blood. These receptors originate from a woman between 25 and 40 years old in good health.

The chain's CDR3 is CASSQPDRGGSTDTQYF. The CDR3 DNA reads TGTGCCAGCAGCCAACCCGACAGGGGTGGTAGCACAGATACGCAGTATTTT. V and J are TRBV3-1 and TRBJ2-3; 8 bases match TRBD1. The V gene end was trimmed by 2 bases and the J gene end by 0 bases; junction bases not matched to a gene: 7. The CDR3 spans 17 residues. The germline gives CDR1 LGHDT, CDR2 YNNKEL (reference sequence).

The genes are TRBV29-1 and TRBJ2-4, with 10 bases aligning to TRBD1. The end of the DNA fits TRBJ2-5 better, so the J call may be wrong. The CDR3 is 12 residues long. Germline values: CDR1 SQVTM, CDR2 ANQGSEA. The CDR3 here is CSVGTGDKTQYF. The CDR3 nucleotides are TGCAGCGTAGGGACAGGGGACAAGACCCAGTACTTC.

This clonotype showed up just a few times. V usage is TRBV7-2 and J usage is TRBJ2-2; TRBD1 agrees at 9 bases. Germline V gene lookup returns CDR1 SGHTA and CDR2 FQGNSA. Trimming took 5 bases from V and 8 from J; bases not matched to a gene: 6. This CDR3 spans 14 amino acids. CDR3 region: CASSPGQGRGELFF. The DNA for the CDR3 is TGTGCCAGCAGCCCGGGACAGGGTAGGGGGGAGCTGTTTTTT.

This rearrangement joins TRBV9 to TRBJ2-4; TRBD1 aligns across 7 bases. The V gene end was trimmed by 1 base and the J gene end by 13 bases; junction bases not matched to a gene: 17. Germline V gene data show CDR1 as SGDLS and CDR2 as YYNGEE. The CDR3 runs to 16 residues. Written as DNA, the CDR3 is TGTGCCAGCAGCGTAAGGTCGGGACAGATCACAGATACGCAGTACTTC. Translation: CASSVRSGQITDTQYF.

V usage is TRBV7-2 and J usage is TRBJ2-3; D is ambiguous. Trimming took 5 bases from V and 10 from J, leaving 19 bases between them. Germline values: CDR1 SGHTA, CDR2 FQGNSA. The CDR3 is made up of 14 amino acids. CDR3 in DNA: TGTGCCAGCAGCCTCCGGACGGCGTCGGATGCGCAGTATTTT. Translating gives CASSLRTASDAQYF.

This sequence joins TRBV2 and TRBJ2-4, with no clear D. TRBJ2-5 matches the DNA end more closely, so the J call is doubtful. The CDR3 is made up of 14 amino acids. CDR1 SNHLY and CDR2 FYNNEI come from the germline V gene. As DNA, the CDR3 is TGTGCCAGCAGTAAAGTCCGGTTGCAGGAGACCCAGTACTTC. Encoded protein: CASSKVRLQETQYF.

Comment on this clonotype: Relative to the germline gene, one junction end is altered; a read error may explain this. This chain joins TRBV2 and TRBJ2-1; no clear D gene. CDR3 length: 16 residues. Germline V gives CDR1 SNHLY, CDR2 FYNNEI. CDR3 sequence (DNA): TGTGCCAGCATTGAAACCGTTGGGCTACGAGCCAATGAGCAGTTCTTC. This translates into CASIETVGLRANEQFF.

This clonotype was seen ten or more times. The CDR3 spells CASSLSDTILDNEQFF. CDR3 coding DNA: TGTGCCAGCAGTTTATCCGACACGATCCTTGACAATGAGCAGTTCTTC. The chain couples TRBV27 to TRBJ2-1; D is undetermined. The CDR3 length is 16 residues. In germline, CDR1 is MNHEY, CDR2 SMNVEV (reference sequence). Trimming shortened V by 0 bases and J by 5 bases, and 14 bases separated the two germline ends.